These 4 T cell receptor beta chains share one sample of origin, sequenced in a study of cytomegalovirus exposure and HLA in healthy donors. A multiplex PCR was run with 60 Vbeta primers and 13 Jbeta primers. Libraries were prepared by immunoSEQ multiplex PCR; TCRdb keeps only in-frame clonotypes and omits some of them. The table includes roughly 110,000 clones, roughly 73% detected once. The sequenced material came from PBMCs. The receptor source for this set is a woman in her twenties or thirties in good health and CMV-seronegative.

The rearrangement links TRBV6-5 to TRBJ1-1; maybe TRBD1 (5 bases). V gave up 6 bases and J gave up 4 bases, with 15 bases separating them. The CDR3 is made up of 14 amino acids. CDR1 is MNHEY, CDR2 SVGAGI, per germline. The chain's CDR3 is CASRFLVGGTEAFF. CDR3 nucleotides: TGTGCCAGCAGATTCCTCGTGGGGGGCACTGAAGCTTTCTTT.

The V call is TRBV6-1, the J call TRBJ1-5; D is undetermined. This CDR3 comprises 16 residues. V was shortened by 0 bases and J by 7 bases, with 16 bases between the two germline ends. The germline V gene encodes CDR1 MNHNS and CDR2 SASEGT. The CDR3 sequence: CASSEALLEVWQPQHF. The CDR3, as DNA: TGTGCCAGCAGTGAAGCATTGTTGGAGGTTTGGCAGCCCCAGCATTTT.

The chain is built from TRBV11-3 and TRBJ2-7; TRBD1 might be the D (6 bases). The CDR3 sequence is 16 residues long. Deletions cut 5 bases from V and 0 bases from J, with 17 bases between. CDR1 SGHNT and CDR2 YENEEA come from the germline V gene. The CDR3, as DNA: TGTGCCAGCAGCCTTCTCGGGACACCGAGCTCCTACGAGCAGTACTTC. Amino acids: CASSLLGTPSSYEQYF.

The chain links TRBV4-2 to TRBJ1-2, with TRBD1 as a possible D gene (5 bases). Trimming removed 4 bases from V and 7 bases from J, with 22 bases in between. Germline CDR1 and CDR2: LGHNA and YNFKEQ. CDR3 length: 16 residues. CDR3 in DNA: TGTGCCAGCAGCCCGATAGGGGATACCGACAGAGTTGGCTACACCTTC. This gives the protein CASSPIGDTDRVGYTF.